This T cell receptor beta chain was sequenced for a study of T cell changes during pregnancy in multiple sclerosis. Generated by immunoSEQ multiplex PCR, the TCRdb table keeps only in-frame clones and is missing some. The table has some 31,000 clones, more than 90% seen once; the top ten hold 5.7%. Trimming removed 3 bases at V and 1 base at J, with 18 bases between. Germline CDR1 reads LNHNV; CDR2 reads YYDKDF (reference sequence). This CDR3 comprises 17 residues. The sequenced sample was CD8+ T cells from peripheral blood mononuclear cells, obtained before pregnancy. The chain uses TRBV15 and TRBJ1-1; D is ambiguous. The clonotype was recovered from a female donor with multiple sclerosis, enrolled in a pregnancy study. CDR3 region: CATSSAGMAEKNTEAFF. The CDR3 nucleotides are TGTGCCACCAGCAGTGCGGGGATGGCAGAGAAGAACACTGAAGCTTTCTTT.